The 19 T cell receptor beta chains below were found in one sample sequenced in a study of T cell repertoires in cytomegalovirus infection. Using its own MiXCR run on the reads, TCRdb lists one record per CDR3 protein. The sample consists of roughly 500,000 distinct CDR3 sequences, 10% to 12% of them appearing once. Sequencing input: PBMCs. The receptors derive from a human donor in good health (CMV status not recorded). Some clones in this sample may be carry-over from other donors' samples.

This clonotype was detected many times. The V and J genes are TRBV7-9 and TRBJ1-1; TRBD1 might be the D (5 bases). Germline CDR1 is SEHNR and CDR2 is FQNEAQ (reference sequence). Trimming pared 2 bases from V and 1 base from J, leaving 11 bases between. This CDR3 spans 15 amino acids. The CDR3 region has the DNA TGTGCCAGCAGCTTAAGTCCAGGGCGGAACACTGAAGCTTTCTTT. Protein product: CASSLSPGRNTEAFF.

This clonotype was counted many times. The chain recombines TRBV6-1 with TRBJ2-5; the D is unclear. The V gene's germline CDR1 is MNHNS and CDR2 SASEGT. This CDR3 spans 13 amino acids. V dropped 7 bases and J dropped 0 bases, with 9 bases sitting between them. In DNA, the CDR3 is TGTGCCAGCACTAAGACAAACCAAGAGACCCAGTACTTC. Protein: CASTKTNQETQYF.

This clonotype has more than one count but fewer than ten. V gene TRBV30 combines with J gene TRBJ2-7, with TRBD2 matching 14 bases. The germline V gene encodes CDR1 GTSNPN and CDR2 SVGIG (reference sequence). The junction had 1 base not matched to a gene; V was cut back by 3 bases and J by 3 bases. The CDR3 length is 14 residues. The CDR3 region is CAWSGTSGSYEQYF. As DNA, the CDR3 is TGTGCCTGGAGCGGGACTAGCGGGAGCTACGAGCAGTACTTC.

This clonotype has just a few counts. J is TRBJ1-5 and V is TRBV19; unclear D gene. Trimming pared 5 bases from V and 0 bases from J, leaving 17 bases between. CDR1 is LNHDA and CDR2 is SQIVND in the germline V gene (reference sequence). The CDR3 has 17 amino acids. CDR3 in amino acids: CASSPEPLAASNQPQHF. The CDR3 DNA sequence: TGTGCCAGTAGTCCCGAACCCCTGGCAGCTAGCAATCAGCCCCAGCATTTT.

There are a few counts of this clonotype. The chain combines TRBV29-1 with TRBJ1-1; D not resolved. Trimming left V 3 bases short and J 1 base short, with 9 bases between. This CDR3 region has 13 residues. The germline gives CDR1 SQVTM, CDR2 ANQGSEA. The CDR3 nucleotides read TGCAGCGTTGATAGCAATACGAACACTGAAGCTTTCTTT. Encoded protein: CSVDSNTNTEAFF.

Many counts were recorded for this clonotype. The rearrangement uses TRBV7-3 and TRBJ2-2; 16 nucleotides align to TRBD2. The ends lost 4 bases at V and 7 bases at J; junction bases unmatched: 6. This CDR3 spans 17 amino acids. Per the germline V gene, CDR1 is SGHTA and CDR2 is FQGTGA. The CDR3 loop reads CASSSGLAGGVGGELFF. The CDR3 nucleotides read TGTGCCAGCAGCTCGGGACTAGCGGGAGGGGTTGGCGGGGAGCTGTTTTTT.

This clonotype was seen many times. V usage is TRBV7-2 and J usage is TRBJ1-4; tentative D call: TRBD1 (6 bases). V lost 5 bases and J 7 bases, leaving 20 bases between the germline ends. This CDR3 region has 16 residues. The germline V gene encodes CDR1 SGHTA and CDR2 FQGNSA. The CDR3 DNA sequence: TGTGCCAGCAGCCTATCAGGCGGACAGAGTGTTGAAAAACTGTTTTTT. Translating gives CASSLSGGQSVEKLFF.

V usage is TRBV27 and J usage is TRBJ1-4; D unresolved. From germline, CDR1 is MNHEY and CDR2 SMNVEV (reference sequence). Trimming took off 7 bases at V and 3 bases at J, with 15 bases between the two ends. CDR3 length: 15 amino acids. CDR3 coding DNA: TGTGCCAGCACTCACCTGGGAACTTCTAATGAAAAACTGTTTTTT. It is translated as CASTHLGTSNEKLFF.

This clonotype showed up just a few times. This chain's CDR3 is CSAREGSDYEQYF. The CDR3 nucleotides are TGCAGTGCTAGAGAGGGTTCGGACTACGAGCAGTACTTC. The rearrangement uses TRBV20-1 and TRBJ2-7, with D unclear. From germline, CDR1 is DFQATT and CDR2 SNEGSKA (reference sequence). The CDR3 length is 13 residues. Trimming removed 0 bases at V and 3 bases at J, with 9 bases between.

This clonotype was recorded many times. V usage is TRBV29-1 and J usage is TRBJ1-2; D is perhaps TRBD1 (6 bases). The CDR3 runs to 12 residues. The V end was cut by 3 bases, the J end by 7 bases, with 12 bases between. Germline CDR1 is SQVTM and CDR2 is ANQGSEA. CDR3 DNA: TGCAGCGTTGAGCAGGGGCTTGCTGGCTACACCTTC. Protein product: CSVEQGLAGYTF.

Of note for this clonotype: This sequence may be a read error, since a much larger clone differs from it by one base. The chain links TRBV7-6 to TRBJ2-2, with D perhaps TRBD2 (5 bases). Germline-derived CDR1 and CDR2 are SGHVS and FNYEAQ. The CDR3 spans 15 residues. In DNA, the CDR3 is TGTGCCGGCCAGCGGCCGCAAAAGAACACCGGGAAGCTGTTTTTT. It translates to CAGQRPQKNTGKLFF.

In its sample, this clonotype was seen once. This chain joins TRBV5-4 and TRBJ2-3; 12 nucleotides agree with TRBD2. Germline V lookup: CDR1 SGHNT, CDR2 YYREEE (reference sequence). V dropped 1 base and J dropped 3; count of bases not matched to a gene: 6. CDR3 length: 17 residues. The CDR3 loop reads CASSLSIGTSGTDTQYF. The CDR3 nucleotides are TGTGCCAGCAGCTTGTCTATCGGGACTAGCGGGACAGATACGCAGTATTTT.

The chain links TRBV7-3 to TRBJ2-3; D gene unclear. Germline V gives CDR1 SGHTA, CDR2 FQGTGA. Deletions cut 2 bases from V and 0 bases from J, with 6 bases between. The CDR3 loop spans 14 amino acids. The CDR3 here is CASSLDLSTDTQYF. The CDR3 DNA sequence: TGTGCCAGCAGCTTAGACCTCAGCACAGATACGCAGTATTTT.

This clonotype was recorded a few times. This sequence joins TRBV4-2 and TRBJ2-5, with TRBD2 as a possible D gene (6 bases). Germline V lookup: CDR1 LGHNA, CDR2 YNFKEQ. This CDR3 spans 14 amino acids. V lost 3 bases and J 3 bases, leaving 11 bases between the germline ends. The CDR3 coding sequence is TGTGCCAGCAGCCAGCGCTTAGCGGAAGAGACCCAGTACTTC. This sequence encodes CASSQRLAEETQYF.

This clonotype showed up many times. The V call is TRBV7-2, the J call TRBJ2-5; D is perhaps TRBD2 (7 bases). Germline V gives CDR1 SGHTA, CDR2 FQGNSA. The CDR3 covers 15 residues. V dropped 2 bases and J dropped 5 bases, with 15 bases sitting between them. This CDR3 reads CASSLFGGAGETQYF. CDR3 coding DNA: TGTGCCAGCAGCTTATTTGGGGGGGCAGGGGAGACCCAGTACTTC. Together with reference TRBV7-2 and TRBJ2-5, the CDR3 gives the full variable domain: GAGVSQSPSNKVTEKGKDVELRCDPISGHTALYWYRQSLGQGLEFLIYFQGNSAPDKSGLPSDRFSAERTGGSVSTLTIQRTQQEDSAVYLCASSLFGGAGETQYFGPGTRLLVL.

This clonotype came up many times. V and J are TRBV5-1 and TRBJ2-2; D might be TRBD1 (5 bases). The CDR3 is 16 amino acids. CDR1 SGHRS and CDR2 YFSETQ come from the germline V gene. V was trimmed by 4 bases and J by 8 bases, leaving 21 bases between them. CDR3 loop: CASSQQANPLGGELFF. DNA of the CDR3: TGCGCCAGCAGCCAACAGGCCAACCCTCTCGGGGGGGAGCTGTTTTTT.

This clonotype has a handful of counts. V usage is TRBV6-6 and J usage is TRBJ2-1; D may be TRBD2 (7 bases). Germline V gene sequence: CDR1 MNHNY, CDR2 SVGAGI (reference sequence). Trimming pared 5 bases from V and 7 bases from J, leaving 18 bases between. CDR3 size: 15 residues. The CDR3 DNA reads as TGTGCCAGCAGTGGTGGATGGGGGGGCCAAAATGAGCAGTTCTTC. This gives the protein CASSGGWGGQNEQFF.

The chain carries TRBV20-1 and TRBJ2-7; 10 bases fit TRBD1. J was trimmed by 2 bases and V by 3 bases; bases with no gene match: 4. Germline values: CDR1 DFQATT, CDR2 SNEGSKA (reference sequence). The CDR3 is 14 residues long. Written as DNA, the CDR3 is TGCAGTGCTAGTAGGGGGACAGGGGCCTACGAGCAGTACTTC. It yields the protein CSASRGTGAYEQYF.

The CDR3 coding sequence is TGCAGTGCTAGAGTCGGATTGGGGGCCCAGCATTTT. Translating gives CSARVGLGAQHF. The V and J genes are TRBV20-1 and TRBJ1-5, with D maybe TRBD1 (5 bases). Trimming took off 1 base at V and 11 bases at J, with 12 bases between the two ends. Germline values: CDR1 DFQATT, CDR2 SNEGSKA (reference sequence). There are 12 residues in the CDR3.